The rows below give T cell receptor beta chains drawn from one sample of a study of shared clonotypes between healthy human individuals. The assay was immunoSEQ multiplex PCR, and TCRdb's table has in-frame clones only and misses some. Here the sample spans more than 550,000 clones, roughly nine tenths being singletons. Material: naive CD8+ T cells sorted from blood. The receptors derive from a man aged 25 to 40 in good health. The CDR3 runs from the conserved cysteine through the conserved F or W. The order of the fields is CDR3 protein, CDR3 DNA, V gene, J gene, clone size, D gene. A D gene is named only where the DNA matches it firmly. Rows may omit the clone size; those that give it use once, few, many or a size class.

CASSPAGGTEAFF,TGTGCCAGCAGTCCGGCAGGGGGTACTGAAGCTTTCTTT,TRBV27,TRBJ1-1,-,TRBD1
CASSRSGTSGREGELFF,TGTGCCAGCAGCCGGTCCGGGACTAGCGGGAGAGAAGGGGAGCTGTTTTTT,TRBV9,TRBJ2-2,-,TRBD2
CASRARIGSTGEQYF,TGTGCCAGCAGGGCTCGGATTGGGTCTACGGGGGAGCAGTACTTC,TRBV7-7,TRBJ2-7,-,-
CASIPAGRAYEQYF,TGTGCCAGCATCCCGGCAGGGAGGGCCTACGAGCAGTACTTC,TRBV2,TRBJ2-7,-,TRBD2
CASSFGTGRSYEQYF,TGTGCCAGCAGCTTCGGGACAGGGCGGAGCTACGAGCAGTACTTC,TRBV7-6,TRBJ2-7,-,TRBD1
CASSEWVADLNQPQHF,TGTGCCAGCAGTGAATGGGTTGCCGACTTGAACCAGCCCCAGCATTTT,TRBV2,TRBJ1-5,-,-
CASSQRESGNQPQHF,TGCGCCAGCAGCCAAAGGGAGTCGGGCAATCAGCCCCAGCATTTT,TRBV4-1,TRBJ1-5,-,-
CASLAGGESTDTQYF,TGTGCGAGCCTAGCGGGGGGAGAAAGCACAGATACGCAGTATTTT,TRBV7-9,TRBJ2-3,-,TRBD2
CSARGTDTQYF,TGCAGTGCTAGAGGCACAGATACGCAGTATTTT,TRBV20-1,TRBJ2-3,few,-
CASSLAGISPLHF,TGTGCCAGCAGCTTGGCAGGGATTTCACCCCTCCACTTT,TRBV5-4,TRBJ1-6,-,-
CASSELMSSGSRGEEQFF,TGTGCCAGCAGTGAATTGATGTCGAGTGGGAGCCGGGGGGAGGAGCAGTTCTTC,TRBV6-1,TRBJ2-1,once,TRBD2
CASSLIGSSTDTQYF,TGTGCCAGCAGTTTAATTGGTAGTTCCACAGATACGCAGTATTTT,TRBV28,TRBJ2-3,-,-
CASSLFRGAEETQYF,TGTGCCAGCAGCTTATTCCGGGGGGCGGAAGAGACCCAGTACTTC,TRBV7-9,TRBJ2-5,-,-
CASSEYFGGSSEQFF,TGTGCCAGCAGTGAGTACTTCGGGGGCTCGAGTGAGCAGTTCTTC,TRBV6-1,TRBJ2-1,-,-
CASQGLSMSGNYGYTF,TGTGCCAGTCAGGGGCTCTCCATGTCGGGTAACTATGGCTACACCTTC,TRBV7-9,TRBJ1-2,-,-
CASSLRAAGTDTQYF,TGTGCCAGCAGCCTCAGGGCGGCCGGCACAGATACGCAGTATTTT,TRBV11-1,TRBJ2-3,-,-
CASSATDGKETQYF,TGTGCCAGCAGCGCGACGGACGGCAAAGAGACCCAGTACTTC,TRBV9,TRBJ2-5,-,-
CSAGEGENYEQYF,TGCAGCGCTGGGGAGGGGGAGAACTACGAGCAGTACTTC,TRBV29-1,TRBJ2-7,many,-
CASSLDAGLETQYF,TGTGCCAGCAGCTTAGATGCGGGATTGGAGACCCAGTACTTC,TRBV7-8,TRBJ2-5,-,-
CASGDRYTEAFF,TGTGCCAGCGGTGACAGGTACACTGAAGCTTTCTTT,TRBV27,TRBJ1-1,-,-
CASSHRTGSYEQYF,TGCGCCAGCAGCCACAGGACAGGGTCCTACGAGCAGTACTTC,TRBV4-1,TRBJ2-7,-,TRBD1
CASSFGGAPLTDTQYF,TGTGCCAGCAGTTTTGGGGGGGCACCCCTCACAGATACGCAGTATTTT,TRBV28,TRBJ2-3,-,-
CASSFSVGPTNEKLFF,TGTGCCAGCAGCTTTTCCGTTGGGCCAACTAATGAAAAACTGTTTTTT,TRBV7-6,TRBJ1-4,once,-
CASSFRSSNQETQYF,TGTGCCAGCAGCTTTCGTAGTAGTAACCAAGAGACCCAGTACTTC,TRBV5-4,TRBJ2-5,-,-
CASSQVGVSNEKLFF,TGCGCCAGCAGCCAAGTTGGGGTATCTAATGAAAAACTGTTTTTT,TRBV4-3,TRBJ1-4,once,-
CASSPTGGLSSYEQYF,TGTGCCAGCAGTCCTACCGGGGGCTTAAGCTCCTACGAGCAGTACTTC,TRBV6-6,TRBJ2-7,-,-
CASSSPGQVKLYEQYF,TGTGCCAGCAGCTCCCCGGGACAGGTGAAATTATACGAGCAGTACTTC,TRBV7-2,TRBJ2-7,-,TRBD1
CASSDGTGYEQYF,TGTGCCAGCAGCGACGGGACAGGCTACGAGCAGTACTTC,TRBV9,TRBJ2-7,-,TRBD1
CATSSPDVANYGYTF,TGTGCCACCAGCAGCCCTGACGTGGCTAATTATGGCTACACCTTC,TRBV15,TRBJ1-2,-,-
CASSQAGTGNSYNEQFF,TGTGCCAGCAGCCAAGCCGGGACAGGGAACTCCTACAATGAGCAGTTCTTC,TRBV14,TRBJ2-1,-,TRBD1
CASSLGVGGYEQYF,TGTGCCAGCAGTTTAGGAGTAGGTGGCTACGAGCAGTACTTC,TRBV27,TRBJ2-7,-,-
CSVIDNYNEQFF,TGCAGCGTCATAGACAACTACAATGAGCAGTTCTTC,TRBV29-1,TRBJ2-1,-,-
CASSGTSGTETQYF,TGTGCCAGCAGCGGGACTAGCGGGACAGAGACCCAGTACTTC,TRBV5-4,TRBJ2-5,once,TRBD2
CASSPGGHLSVWDNEQFF,TGTGCCAGCAGCCCAGGGGGTCACCTTAGCGTATGGGACAATGAGCAGTTCTTC,TRBV11-2,TRBJ2-1,-,TRBD1
CASSTPTDTQYF,TGTGCCAGCAGCACCCCCACAGATACGCAGTATTTT,TRBV9,TRBJ2-3,few,-